This T cell receptor (beta chain) originates from a study of blood T cell repertoires in COVID-19. Between the trimmed V and J ends, which lost 1 base and 8 bases, there was a span of 20 bases. Per germline, CDR1 SGHVS and CDR2 FQNEAQ. This CDR3 is 17 amino acids long. Original processing methods: Scientists estimated how many nucleated cells there were by amplifying reference gene primers. The method was immunoSEQ multiplex PCR; TCRdb's version includes in-frame clones alone and lacks a portion of them. The V and J calls and the clone size are those of that table, but D and trimming were determined from the DNA. Seen here are about 160,000 clones, roughly 86% observed once, and the top ten hold just under 4%.

Source material: peripheral blood. The chain has TRBV7-8 and TRBJ1-4; TRBD1 is a possible D gene (6 bases). This TCR was sampled from a woman aged 55 to 70 who had recovered from COVID-19. The CDR3 DNA follows: TGTGCCAGCAGCTTAGACTTACAGGGATCGGGGAAAGAAAAACTGTTTTTT. This encodes CASSLDLQGSGKEKLFF.